This is a list of T cell receptor beta chains from one sample in a study of a mutant IDH1 vaccine in newly diagnosed glioma. Profiled with immunoSEQ multiplex PCR; TCRdb holds only in-frame clones, not every one. Of some 37,000 clones in the sample, roughly 74% were seen once. Their cognate antigens are unknown. This specimen was PBMCs, taken from a glioma patient whose treatment included an IDH1 peptide vaccine. The receptor set was obtained from a man aged 35 to 55 with glioma. Both conserved end residues are part of each CDR3. A D gene is named only where the DNA matches it firmly. A clone size is listed for some rows: how often the clone was seen (once, few, many), or a class if it is expanded.

d_call j_call v_call clone_size cdr3_nt cdr3_aa
. TRBJ1-6 TRBV6-4 . TGTGCCAGCAGTGAAGGGCGTAATTCACCCCTCCACTTT CASSEGRNSPLHF
. TRBJ2-7 TRBV7-8 . TGTGCCAGCAGCTTTGGGGGGCAGGGCGAGCAGTACTTC CASSFGGQGEQYF
TRBD1 TRBJ1-1 TRBV5-6 . TGTGCCAGCAGCTCCCGGACAGGGGGCAAGTTCACTGAAGCTTTCTTT CASSSRTGGKFTEAFF
. TRBJ1-6 TRBV18 . TGTGCCAGCTCACTAAACCGGGACGGGGAACCCCTCCACTTT CASSLNRDGEPLHF
TRBD1 TRBJ2-5 TRBV5-5 . TGTGCCAGCAGCTGGACAGGGGAGACCCAGTACTTC CASSWTGETQYF
. TRBJ1-5 TRBV19 few TGTGCCTGCGCGGAGGGCAGGGTCGAAGTTGGTCAGCCCCAGCATTTT CACAEGRVEVGQPQHF
. TRBJ1-5 TRBV4-1 . TGCGCCAGCAGCCAAGCAGGGAGCAATCAGCCCCAGCATTTT CASSQAGSNQPQHF
TRBD1 TRBJ2-3 TRBV30 once TGTGCCTTGGACAGGGGTAGCACAGATACGCAGTATTTT CALDRGSTDTQYF
. TRBJ1-1 TRBV7-8 . TGTGCCAGCAGCTTCGGTGAGAACACTGAAGCTTTCTTT CASSFGENTEAFF
TRBD2 TRBJ2-1 TRBV29-1 . TGCAGCGGCGCCGGACTAGCGTCCTACAATGAGCAGTTCTTC CSGAGLASYNEQFF
TRBD2 TRBJ2-1 TRBV4-2 . TGTGCCAGCAGCCAAGATGGCGGGGGGGCCCACAATGAGCAGTTCTTC CASSQDGGGAHNEQFF
TRBD1 TRBJ2-1 TRBV5-6 once TGTGCCAGCAGCTTGGCATACAGGGGGCCGAGGGATGAGCAGTTCTTC CASSLAYRGPRDEQFF
. TRBJ2-7 TRBV5-3 . TGTGCCAGAATCCCGGGAGACTTTACCTACGAGCAGTACTTC CARIPGDFTYEQYF
TRBD1 TRBJ2-1 TRBV5-8 . TGTGCCAGCAGCGAAACAGGGGCGCGGCCACATGAGCAGTTCTTC CASSETGARPHEQFF
TRBD1 TRBJ1-5 TRBV14 . TGTGCCAGCAGCCAAAGGACAGGGGGAAATCAGCCCCAGCATTTT CASSQRTGGNQPQHF
. TRBJ1-4 TRBV4-1 . TGCGCCAGCAGACACGACAGTGAAGAACTGTTTTTT CASRHDSEELFF
. TRBJ1-1 TRBV6-5 . TGTGCCAGCAGTTACTGGCTGGGAGGGAACACTGAAGCTTTCTTT CASSYWLGGNTEAFF
. TRBJ1-5 TRBV6-1 . TGTGCCAGCAGTGAATCGGAGTTTCTCCCCCAGCATTTT CASSESEFLPQHF
TRBD1 TRBJ2-1 TRBV4-1 once TGCGCCAGCAGCAAAGCGGGTTATCCGGGACAGGATTACAATGAGCAGTTCTTC CASSKAGYPGQDYNEQFF
. TRBJ2-7 TRBV5-1 . TGCGCCAGCAGCTTTAAAGGTCCTGGCGAGCAGTACTTC CASSFKGPGEQYF
. TRBJ2-1 TRBV2 . TGTGCCAGCAGTGACGATGGGAATGAGCAGTTCTTC CASSDDGNEQFF
. TRBJ1-4 TRBV6-5 . TGTGCCAGCAGGCGGGTGTCAAATGAAAAATTGTTTTTT CASRRVSNEKLFF
. TRBJ1-5 TRBV30 . TGTGCCTGGAGTGGGGGGGAGGGACAGCCCCAGCATTTT CAWSGGEGQPQHF
. TRBJ2-5 TRBV30 . TGTGCCTGGAGTAGGCCCGAGACCCAGTACTTC CAWSRPETQYF
. TRBJ1-4 TRBV27 . TGTGCCAGCAGTAAGGGGGGCTGGGGTGAAAAACTGTTTTTT CASSKGGWGEKLFF
. TRBJ2-6 TRBV28 . TGTGCGAGTCGGGGTACATCCTCTGGGGCCAACGTCCTGACTTTC CASRGTSSGANVLTF
. TRBJ1-2 TRBV2 . TGTGCCAGCAGTGAAGCAGAAGTGGGCTACACCTTC CASSEAEVGYTF
. TRBJ1-3 TRBV30 once TGTGCCTGGAGTGGAAGGGTCTCTGGAAACACCATATATTTT CAWSGRVSGNTIYF
TRBD2 TRBJ2-7 TRBV7-8 once TGTGCCAGCAGCTCACAGTCTAGCGGGGGGAAAAACTCCTACGAGCAGTACTTC CASSSQSSGGKNSYEQYF
. TRBJ2-5 TRBV5-1 . TGCGCCAGCAGCCTACGACTCAGGGTTTACCAAGAGACCCAGTACTTC CASSLRLRVYQETQYF
. TRBJ2-2 TRBV6-5 . TGTGCCAGCAGTTACTCGGGGTTAGTCCACGGGGAGCTGTTTTTT CASSYSGLVHGELFF
. TRBJ1-6 TRBV21-1 . TGTGCCAGCAGCAAGGGACAGGTTCATAATTCACCCCTCCACTTT CASSKGQVHNSPLHF
. TRBJ1-1 TRBV10-3 . TGTGCCATCAGTGAACAGGAGAGTGAAGCTTTCTTT CAISEQESEAFF
. TRBJ2-3 TRBV5-1 . TGCGCCAGCAGCTTGGGGACGGAGACAGATACGCAGTATTTT CASSLGTETDTQYF
. TRBJ2-7 TRBV2 once TGTGCCAGCAGTTCCTACGAGCAGTACTTC CASSSYEQYF
TRBD2 TRBJ2-7 TRBV6-1 . TGTGCCAGCAGTAGTGGGACTAGCGGGGCCTACGAGCAGTACTTC CASSSGTSGAYEQYF
. TRBJ1-4 TRBV5-1 . TGCGCCAGCAGCTTGACCGGCGCAACTAATGAAAAACTGTTTTTT CASSLTGATNEKLFF
. TRBJ2-6 TRBV18 once TGTGCCAGCTCACCACCTAACCGGGGTTCTGGGGCCAACGTCCTGACTTTC CASSPPNRGSGANVLTF
. TRBJ1-4 TRBV9 . TGTGCCAGCAGCGTAGAGTACGGGGCAGGTGAAAAACTGTTTTTT CASSVEYGAGEKLFF
. TRBJ2-5 TRBV10-2 . TGCGCCAGCAGTTCTACGGGGGCCTCAGAGACCCAGTACTTC CASSSTGASETQYF
. TRBJ2-7 TRBV10-3 . TGTGCCATCAGGGAGACCGGGGACTACGAGCAGTACTTC CAIRETGDYEQYF
. TRBJ2-5 TRBV5-1 . TGCGCCAGCAGCTTGTGGGCAGCTCAAGAGACCCAGTACTTC CASSLWAAQETQYF
. TRBJ1-3 TRBV4-1 . TGCGCCAGTCGCCTCGGGGACTCTGGAAACACCATATATTTT CASRLGDSGNTIYF
. TRBJ2-7 TRBV5-6 . TGTGCCAGCAGCTTGTATAGCGAGCAGTACTTC CASSLYSEQYF
. TRBJ2-7 TRBV7-9 . TGTGCCAGCAGCTTAGAGCAGGGTGGTTCCTACGAGCAGTACTTC CASSLEQGGSYEQYF
TRBD2 TRBJ2-5 TRBV4-1 . TGCGCCAGCAGCCAAGATCCGGGAGGGGAGACCCAGTACTTC CASSQDPGGETQYF
TRBD2 TRBJ2-3 TRBV7-2 . TGTGCCAGCAGCTTGGCGGGGGGGGGAGGCACAGATACGCAGTATTTT CASSLAGGGGTDTQYF
. TRBJ1-6 TRBV30 . TGTGCCTGGAGTGAGGTAGTGGGGGCAAATTCACCCCTCCACTTT CAWSEVVGANSPLHF
TRBD2 TRBJ2-7 TRBV30 . TGTGCCTGGAGTGTTACGGGAGGCGAGCAGTACTTC CAWSVTGGEQYF
. TRBJ1-1 TRBV6-5 . TGTGCCAGCAGGACATCAGACATGTCTGAAGCTTTCTTT CASRTSDMSEAFF
. TRBJ2-3 TRBV5-1 . TGCGCCAGCATGCAGGGGATGCGAGCAGATACGCAGTATTTT CASMQGMRADTQYF
. TRBJ2-1 TRBV7-9 . TGTGCCAGCAGCTCCTACCAAAGCTCCTACAATGAGCAGTTCTTC CASSSYQSSYNEQFF
. TRBJ1-3 TRBV7-6 . TGTGCCAGCAGCTCATCAAACTCTGGAAACACCATATATTTT CASSSSNSGNTIYF
. TRBJ1-4 TRBV5-4 . TGTGCCAGCAGCTTGGGGGCCGGTTCAACTAATGAAAAACTGTTTTTT CASSLGAGSTNEKLFF